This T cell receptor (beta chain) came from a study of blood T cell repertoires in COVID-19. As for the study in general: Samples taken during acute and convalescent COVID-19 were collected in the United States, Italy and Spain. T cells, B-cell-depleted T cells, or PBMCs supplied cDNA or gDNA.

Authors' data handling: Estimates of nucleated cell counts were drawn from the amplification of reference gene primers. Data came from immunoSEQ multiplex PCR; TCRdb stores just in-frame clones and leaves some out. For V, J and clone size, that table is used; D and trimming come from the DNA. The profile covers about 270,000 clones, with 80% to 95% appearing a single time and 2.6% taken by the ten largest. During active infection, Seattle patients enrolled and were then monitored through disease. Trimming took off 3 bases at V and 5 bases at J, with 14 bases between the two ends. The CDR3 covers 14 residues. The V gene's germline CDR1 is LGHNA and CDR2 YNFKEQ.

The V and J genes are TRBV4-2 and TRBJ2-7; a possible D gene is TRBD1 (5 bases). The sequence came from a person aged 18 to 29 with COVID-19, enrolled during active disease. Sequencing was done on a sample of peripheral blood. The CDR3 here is CASSQTVLDDEQYF. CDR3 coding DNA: TGTGCCAGCAGCCAGACAGTTTTAGACGACGAGCAGTACTTC.